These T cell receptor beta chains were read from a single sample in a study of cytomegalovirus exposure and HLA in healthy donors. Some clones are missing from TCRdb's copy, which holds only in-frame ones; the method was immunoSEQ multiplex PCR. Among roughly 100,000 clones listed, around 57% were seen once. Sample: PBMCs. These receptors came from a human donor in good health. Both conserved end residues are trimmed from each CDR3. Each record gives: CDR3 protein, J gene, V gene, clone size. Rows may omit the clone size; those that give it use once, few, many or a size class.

ASTGAGNSPLH | TRBJ1-6 | TRBV6-5 | .
ASSTWAIIREQY | TRBJ2-7 | TRBV28 | .
ASSLKGVLRNQPQH | TRBJ1-5 | TRBV27 | .
ASSSHAGLAGLTGELF | TRBJ2-2 | TRBV7-9 | .
ASSLGGWGQNTEAF | TRBJ1-1 | TRBV5-6 | .
ASSEWVGGGTDTQY | TRBJ2-3 | TRBV25-1 | .
ASSPNGQGSEQY | TRBJ2-7 | TRBV7-9 | .
ASSIYGGTNGYT | TRBJ1-2 | TRBV19 | .
ATSPQASTGGTWVDEQF | TRBJ2-1 | TRBV15 | few
ASSLAWGDYEQY | TRBJ2-7 | TRBV7-8 | .
ASSLWITGGSSGANVLT | TRBJ2-6 | TRBV7-2 | .
ASSLWDSVGTQY | TRBJ2-3 | TRBV5-1 | .
ASSSIPRGSNTEAF | TRBJ1-1 | TRBV5-1 | .
ASSIVGAQPQH | TRBJ1-5 | TRBV19 | few
ASSFTNTGSLGELF | . | TRBV5-1 | few
ASSQRTVPGELF | TRBJ2-2 | TRBV7-6 | .
ASSSAGENYNEQF | TRBJ2-1 | TRBV5-1 | .
ASSQMLASEQF | TRBJ2-1 | TRBV14 | few
ASSPLRTGLAGQEEQY | TRBJ2-7 | TRBV18 | few
ASSFDARYEQY | TRBJ2-7 | TRBV5-4 | few
SVVFSGRSYNEQF | TRBJ2-1 | TRBV29-1 | .
SSISGDYGYT | TRBJ1-2 | TRBV7-9 | .
ASSLGSRNRAGTQY | TRBJ2-5 | TRBV5-1 | .
ASSAPRTGGETGELF | TRBJ2-2 | TRBV9 | .
ASSYDLDEQF | TRBJ2-1 | TRBV5-1 | .
ASGRGEQY | TRBJ2-5 | TRBV6-1 | .
AISAGTSGLSEQF | TRBJ2-1 | TRBV10-3 | .
ASSSTLEQY | TRBJ2-7 | TRBV6-5 | once
ASSQEPSLTSGYNEQF | TRBJ2-1 | TRBV4-1 | .
ASTPGTNYGYT | TRBJ1-2 | TRBV6-6 | .
ASSWGTSGTSAYEQY | TRBJ2-7 | TRBV19 | .
AWRNRDRGHQPQH | TRBJ1-5 | TRBV30 | .
ASRASGRETQF | TRBJ2-1 | TRBV4-1 | .
ASSLGGTGGNEQF | TRBJ2-1 | TRBV5-1 | .
ASSPLSGRRTYNEQF | TRBJ2-1 | TRBV18 | few
ASSLSSTYSGRVDNEQF | TRBJ2-1 | TRBV11-3 | .
ASSRWDRHYGYT | TRBJ1-2 | TRBV19 | .
ASSWGDRAGELF | TRBJ2-2 | TRBV19 | few
ASSPIDRGSNEQF | TRBJ2-1 | TRBV5-1 | .
ASSKLGGTSSYNEQF | TRBJ2-1 | TRBV9 | .
ASSLVGGETQY | TRBJ2-5 | TRBV7-2 | .
ASSQEGSSTDTQY | TRBJ2-3 | TRBV4-1 | .
ATRNSPAGGLDTQY | TRBJ2-3 | TRBV28 | .
ASRSGQGLPEAF | TRBJ1-1 | TRBV2 | .
ASSRMTGSYEQY | TRBJ2-7 | TRBV27 | .